This paragraph reports one T cell receptor (beta chain). With roughly 540 ng total RNA as template and a constant-region primer, TCR beta cDNA was made. Slightly modified ARM-PCR, run as three nested multiplex PCR rounds, produced the TCR beta libraries. Rounds one and two of PCR, each of around 9 cycles, were primed with TRBV1-TRBV30 forward primers and a C-beta reverse primer. One entry per CDR3 protein, called by TCRdb with MiXCR from the multiplex PCR reads. This sample has approximately 330,000 distinct CDR3 sequences, with about two thirds found just once. The sample originates from a study of tumor-infiltrating lymphocytes in primary liver carcinoma. Study-level background: The patients comprised men and women between the ages of 30 and 69 years.

Germline V CDR1 and CDR2: MDHEN, SYDVKM. V was clipped by 5 bases and J by 5 bases; unmatched bases: 9. The CDR3 loop spans 15 amino acids. Unsorted whole blood yielded the blood RNA, and germline DNA was also extracted. Sequencing input: peripheral blood. This receptor was obtained from a man in his forties with primary liver carcinoma and hepatitis B virus infection. This chain uses TRBV28 with TRBJ1-1; 9 nucleotides match TRBD1. The DNA for the CDR3 is TGTGCCAGCAGTGGCGGGGGACAGGGATGTACTGAAGCTTTCTTT. Its translation: CASSGGGQGCTEAFF.